These 2 T cell receptor beta chains share one sample of origin, sequenced in a study of T cells in Graves' hyperthyroidism and ophthalmopathy (dated by TCRdb to about 2019). Receptor libraries were prepared by multiplex PCR. TCRdb names Illumina HiSeq 2000 as the instrument used. Amplification of TCR beta CDR3 regions was carried out from RNA transcripts. The first round of RT-PCR for the TCR CDR3 was performed with the HTBI primer set and the Qiagen OneStep RT-PCR kit. TCRdb handled the public reads itself, with Q25 trimming in fastp and clone calling in MiXCR, and kept productive beta chains. Rows are combined by CDR3 protein, so each entry shows the most common genes and DNA. This sample lists 300,000 to 450,000 distinct CDR3 sequences; roughly 13% were detected once. Approximately 11% of the sample is taken by the ten largest. Specimen: blood. Every receptor here comes from a woman aged 60-70 years with Graves' hyperthyroidism.

This clonotype was seen many times. The chain combines TRBV18 with TRBJ1-5; D not resolved. Trimming stripped 4 bases from V and 5 bases from J, with 21 bases between. This CDR3 is 17 amino acids long. CDR1 and CDR2 from the germline V gene are KGHSH and LQKENI. CDR3 nucleotides: TGTGCCAGCTCACTCTATTCAGACACAGCTATTTATCAGCCCCAGCATTTT. Protein: CASSLYSDTAIYQPQHF.

Many counts were recorded for this clonotype. The chain recombines TRBV7-6 with TRBJ2-7; 16 bases match TRBD2. V shed 5 bases and J 2 bases; nucleotides not matched to a gene: 9. In germline, CDR1 is SGHVS, CDR2 FNYEAQ. This CDR3 has 18 residues. The CDR3 DNA sequence: TGTGCCAGCAGCCGCCTCCCGGGACTAGCGGGAGGGACCTACGAGCAGTACTTC. This encodes CASSRLPGLAGGTYEQYF.